These 24 T cell receptor beta chains originate from one sample sequenced in a study of shared clonotypes between healthy human individuals (dated by TCRdb to the early 2020s). Libraries were built with the immunoSEQ multiplex PCR assay. What TCRdb holds here is the immuneACCESS table cut down to in-frame rearrangements. Part of the clones is not present; checked against another copy, under half of the missing clones reflect an unresolved V gene, and the others are unexplained. The sample table records approximately 1,500,000 clones; under 99% of these occur just once. The ten largest account for around 0.45% of the sample. Sequenced material: naive CD4+ T cells sorted from blood. In light of the paper, this sample's cell subset or site label describes: CD45RA+ positively selected. The origin of the receptors is a man aged 25 to 45 in good health.

The CDR3 reads CASSFVGTSGRAGETQYF. The CDR3 DNA follows: TGTGCCAGCAGCTTCGTCGGGACTAGCGGGAGGGCCGGCGAGACCCAGTACTTC. The chain is built from TRBV11-2 and TRBJ2-5, with 16 bases that match TRBD2. V lost 3 bases and J lost 5; bases outside the gene matches: 9. The V gene's germline CDR1 is SGHAT and CDR2 FQNNGV. This CDR3 spans 18 amino acids.

This chain connects TRBV11-2 to TRBJ2-5, with a weak D call TRBD2 (5 bases). Trimming cost V 2 bases and J 5 bases, with 12 bases left between them. There are 14 residues in the CDR3. Germline V gene lookup returns CDR1 SGHAT and CDR2 FQNNGV. CDR3 region: CASSLSAGVETQYF. The DNA of the CDR3 is TGTGCCAGCAGCTTATCCGCCGGGGTGGAGACCCAGTACTTC.

Comment on this clone: The sample holds other DNA sequences that translate to the same CDR3. The chain links TRBV11-2 to TRBJ2-7, with a weak D call TRBD1 (5 bases). V gave up 2 bases and J gave up 4 bases, with 6 bases separating them. This CDR3 region has 12 residues. Germline CDR1 and CDR2: SGHAT and FQNNGV. CDR3: CASSLQGYEQYF. The CDR3 DNA reads as TGTGCCAGCAGCTTACAGGGATACGAGCAGTACTTC.

The chain employs TRBV11-3 and TRBJ2-3, with 9 bases aligning to TRBD2. The V segment lost 6 bases and the J segment 4 bases; nucleotides outside the gene matches: 14. Germline CDR1 SGHNT, CDR2 YENEEA. The CDR3 length is 17 residues. The CDR3 nucleotides read TGTGCCAGCAGTGGCGGGAGGGCCGAGATGAGCGCAGATACGCAGTATTTT. Its protein is CASSGGRAEMSADTQYF.

The rearrangement links TRBV28 to TRBJ2-2; TRBD2 might be the D (6 bases). The germline V gene encodes CDR1 MDHEN and CDR2 SYDVKM. V lost 10 bases and J 3 bases, leaving 18 bases between the germline ends. CDR3 length equals 15 residues. The CDR3 DNA reads TGTGCCATCTCTCGGGGGTCCCAGTACACCGGGGAGCTGTTTTTT. Translating it yields CAISRGSQYTGELFF.

The V and J genes are TRBV11-3 and TRBJ1-1; 8 bases line up with TRBD1. Germline V CDR1 and CDR2: SGHNT, YENEEA. Trimming at V came to 5 bases and at J to 1 base, leaving 3 bases not matched to a gene. The CDR3 is 14 amino acids. This CDR3 is CASSPGTGNTEAFF. CDR3 nucleotide sequence: TGTGCCAGCAGCCCTGGGACAGGGAACACTGAAGCTTTCTTT.

V gene TRBV29-1 combines with J gene TRBJ1-1; D may be TRBD1 (5 bases). Germline CDR1 reads SQVTM; CDR2 reads ANQGSEA. Trimming shortened V by 7 bases and J by 1 base, and 16 bases separated the two germline ends. This CDR3 spans 14 amino acids. CDR3: CSAGGGAKNTEAFF. CDR3 nucleotides: TGCAGCGCCGGTGGTGGGGCCAAGAACACTGAAGCTTTCTTT.

The chain combines TRBV5-1 with TRBJ2-3, with TRBD2 matching 9 bases. Germline trimming cut 0 bases from V and 0 bases from J; bases unmatched to any gene: 5. This CDR3 is built from 17 residues. Germline CDR1 SGHRS, CDR2 YFSETQ. The CDR3 reads CASSLELAGTSTDTQYF. The CDR3 DNA reads TGCGCCAGCAGCTTGGAGCTAGCGGGAACAAGCACAGATACGCAGTATTTT.

The chain is built from TRBV4-3 and TRBJ2-3, with unresolved D. Trimming took off 4 bases at V and 2 bases at J, with 7 bases between the two ends. Per germline, CDR1 LGHNA and CDR2 YSLEER. This CDR3 is built from 13 residues. For the CDR3, the DNA is TGCGCCAGCAGCCCTCGGACCACAGATACGCAGTATTTT. It translates to CASSPRTTDTQYF.

The CDR3, as DNA: TGTGCCAGCAGTGTAGGGTGGAACACTGAAGCTTTCTTT. It specifies CASSVGWNTEAFF. The chain joins TRBV6-1 to TRBJ1-1; D gene uncertain. Trimming pared 4 bases from V and 1 base from J, leaving 7 bases between. Germline V gene data show CDR1 as MNHNS and CDR2 as SASEGT. The CDR3 sequence is 13 residues long.

The chain recombines TRBV28 with TRBJ2-7; 9 positions match TRBD2. The J segment lost 2 bases and the V segment lost 2 bases, leaving 4 bases of the junction unmatched. CDR3 length equals 15 residues. The germline V gene encodes CDR1 MDHEN and CDR2 SYDVKM. CDR3 sequence (DNA): TGTGCCAGCAGTTTAGGACTAGCGAGCGCCTACGAGCAGTACTTC. Protein: CASSLGLASAYEQYF.

The J gene is TRBJ2-3, the V gene TRBV6-1; no clear D. Germline CDR1 and CDR2: MNHNS and SASEGT. V was shortened by 2 bases and J by 4 bases, with 7 bases between the two germline ends. The length of the CDR3 is 13 residues. CDR3 sequence: CASSEPAADTQYF. The CDR3 DNA is TGTGCCAGCAGTGAACCCGCAGCAGATACGCAGTATTTT.

This chain links TRBV5-1 with TRBJ2-1; 11 bases are shared with TRBD2. The CDR3 is made up of 17 amino acids. The junction had 6 bases not matched to a gene; V was cut back by 0 bases and J by 4 bases. The germline gives CDR1 SGHRS, CDR2 YFSETQ. Here the CDR3 reads CASSLELLAGDYNEQFF. As DNA, the CDR3 is TGCGCCAGCAGCTTGGAACTACTAGCGGGAGATTACAATGAGCAGTTCTTC.

This chain uses TRBV5-1 with TRBJ2-1, with TRBD2 matching 11 bases. Trimming cost V 6 bases and J 8 bases; bases outside gene matches: 13. This CDR3 is built from 16 residues. The V gene's germline CDR1 is SGHRS and CDR2 YFSETQ. The CDR3 loop reads CASTHKLAGERDEQFF. The CDR3 DNA reads as TGCGCCAGCACTCACAAACTAGCGGGAGAGAGGGATGAGCAGTTCTTC. The entire variable domain, with the rest obtained from reference TRBV5-1 and TRBJ2-1, is as follows: KAGVTQTPRYLIKTRGQQVTLSCSPISGHRSVSWYQQTPGQGLQFLFEYFSETQRNKGNFPGRFSGRQFSNSRSEMNVSTLELGDSALYLCASTHKLAGERDEQFFGPGTRLTVL.

CDR3 coding DNA: TGTGCCAGCAGCGTAGTATTCACCGGGGAGCTGTTTTTT. It yields the protein CASSVVFTGELFF. The chain has TRBV9 and TRBJ2-2, with unresolved D. The germline V gene has CDR1 SGDLS and CDR2 YYNGEE. This CDR3 has 13 amino acids. V was shortened by 0 bases and J by 4 bases, with 4 bases between the two germline ends. The full variable domain, rest sourced from reference TRBV9 and TRBJ2-2, is DSGVTQTPKHLITATGQRVTLRCSPRSGDLSVYWYQQSLDQGLQFLIQYYNGEERAKGNILERFSAQQFPDLHSELNLSSLELGDSALYFCASSVVFTGELFFGEGSRLTVL.

The chain recombines TRBV2 with TRBJ2-1; tentative D call: TRBD2 (5 bases). This CDR3 contains 22 residues. Between the trimmed V and J ends, which lost 4 bases and 0 bases, there was a span of 31 bases. Per the germline V gene, CDR1 is SNHLY and CDR2 is FYNNEI. CDR3 DNA sequence: TGTGCCAGCAGTGGCCCCAACCAACTACCGGAGGCCCCTAGGAGCTCCTACAATGAGCAGTTCTTC. Amino acids: CASSGPNQLPEAPRSSYNEQFF.

J is TRBJ1-3 and V is TRBV4-3; the D gene is possibly TRBD1 (6 bases). Germline CDR1 is LGHNA and CDR2 is YSLEER. V was pared by 1 base and J by 2 bases, with 21 bases between. The CDR3 extends over 19 amino acids. The CDR3 nucleotides read TGCGCCAGCAGCCAAGTTGGAGGAGGAGGGGGGTCCCCTGGAAACACCATATATTTT. It codes for CASSQVGGGGGSPGNTIYF.

V is TRBV6-6 and J is TRBJ2-1; 9 bases agree with TRBD1. Losses at the gene ends were 6 bases for V and 7 bases for J; bases not matched to a gene: 7. Germline CDR1 MNHNY, CDR2 SVGAGI (reference sequence). This CDR3 is 14 amino acids long. CDR3 DNA sequence: TGTGCCAGCAGCGGGCTGGACAGGGGTAATGAGCAGTTCTTC. Protein: CASSGLDRGNEQFF.

The CDR3 region is CASSYLASGRGEQYF. CDR3 DNA sequence: TGTGCCAGCAGCTACCTCGCTAGCGGGAGGGGCGAGCAGTACTTC. V and J are TRBV6-5 and TRBJ2-7; 12 bases are a match to TRBD2. The CDR3 sequence is 15 residues long. J lost 6 bases, V lost 6 bases, and 9 bases had no gene match. CDR1 is MNHEY, CDR2 SVGAGI, per germline.

This clone was counted a single time. The rearrangement links TRBV6-5 to TRBJ1-3; D perhaps matches TRBD1 (5 bases). The V gene lost 6 bases and the J gene lost 1 base, with 10 bases spanning the gap. The CDR3 runs to 14 residues. The germline V gene encodes CDR1 MNHEY and CDR2 SVGAGI. The CDR3 nucleotides read TGTGCCAGCAGCACCAGGGTTTCTGGAAACACCATATATTTT. It translates to CASSTRVSGNTIYF.

The CDR3 loop is CASSGSPGELFF. DNA of the CDR3: TGTGCCAGTAGCGGGAGCCCCGGGGAGCTGTTTTTT. This chain joins TRBV28 and TRBJ2-2; 9 nucleotides line up with TRBD2. The junction had 2 bases not matched to a gene; V was cut back by 9 bases and J by 6 bases. The germline CDR1 and CDR2 sequences are MDHEN and SYDVKM. The length of the CDR3 is 12 residues. Supplemented by reference TRBV28 and TRBJ2-2, the full variable domain reads DVKVTQSSRYLVKRTGEKVFLECVQDMDHENMFWYRQDPGLGLRLIYFSYDVKMKEKGDIPEGYSVSREKKERFSLILESASTNQTSMYLCASSGSPGELFFGEGSRLTVL.

V usage is TRBV19 and J usage is TRBJ1-1; no clear D gene. Per the germline V gene, CDR1 is LNHDA and CDR2 is SQIVND (reference sequence). The CDR3 spans 13 residues. Trimming took off 4 bases at V and 4 bases at J, with 10 bases between the two ends. Written as DNA, the CDR3 is TGTGCCAGTAGTACGTTGGGTGGCACTGAAGCTTTCTTT. Encoded protein: CASSTLGGTEAFF.

The chain joins TRBV19 to TRBJ1-3; 9 bases agree with TRBD1. CDR3 length: 15 amino acids. Per germline, CDR1 LNHDA and CDR2 SQIVND (reference sequence). V gave up 1 base and J gave up 7 bases; unmatched junction bases: 5. As DNA, the CDR3 is TGTGCCAGTAGTATAGCTACAGGGGGCGCGAACACCATATATTTT. It specifies CASSIATGGANTIYF.

This clone showed up just once. The J gene is TRBJ2-7, the V gene TRBV5-1; 13 nucleotides match TRBD2. Per the germline V gene, CDR1 is SGHRS and CDR2 is YFSETQ. V lost 5 bases, J lost 7 bases, and 6 bases stayed unmatched. This CDR3 is 14 amino acids long. This CDR3 reads CASSGLAGVGEQYF. The CDR3 nucleotides read TGCGCCAGCAGTGGACTAGCGGGAGTTGGGGAGCAGTACTTC.